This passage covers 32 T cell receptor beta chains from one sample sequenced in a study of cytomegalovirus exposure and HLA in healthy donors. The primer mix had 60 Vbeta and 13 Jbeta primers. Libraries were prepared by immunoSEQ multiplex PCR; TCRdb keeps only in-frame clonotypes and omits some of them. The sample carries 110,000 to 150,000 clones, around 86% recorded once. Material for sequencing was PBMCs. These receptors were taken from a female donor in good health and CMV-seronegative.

The CDR3 region has the DNA TGTGCCAGCAGTCCAGGGACAGGGCGAGGGATGAACACTGAAGCTTTCTTT. Residues: CASSPGTGRGMNTEAFF. The rearrangement joins TRBV27 to TRBJ1-1, with TRBD1 matching 9 bases. The length of the CDR3 is 17 residues. Per the germline V gene, CDR1 is MNHEY and CDR2 is SMNVEV (reference sequence). Trimming removed 5 bases from V and 0 bases from J; junction bases left unmatched: 10.

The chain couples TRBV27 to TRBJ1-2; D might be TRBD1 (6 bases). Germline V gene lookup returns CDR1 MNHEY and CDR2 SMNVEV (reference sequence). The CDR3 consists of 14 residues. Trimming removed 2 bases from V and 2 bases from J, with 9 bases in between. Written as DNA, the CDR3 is TGTGCCAGCAGTTTAATTAGGGGGAACTATGGCTACACCTTC. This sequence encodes CASSLIRGNYGYTF.

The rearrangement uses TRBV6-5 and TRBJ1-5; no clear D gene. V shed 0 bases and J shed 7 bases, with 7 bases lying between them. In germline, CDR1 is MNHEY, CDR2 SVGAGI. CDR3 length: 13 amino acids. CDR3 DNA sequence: TGTGCCAGCAGTTACTCGGAGGAACAGCCCCAGCATTTT. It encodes CASSYSEEQPQHF.

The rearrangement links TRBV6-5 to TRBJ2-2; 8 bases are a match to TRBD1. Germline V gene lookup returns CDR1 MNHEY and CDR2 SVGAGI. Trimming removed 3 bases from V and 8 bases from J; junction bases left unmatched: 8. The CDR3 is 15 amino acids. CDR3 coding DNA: TGTGCCAGCAGTTATGGGGGGACAGGTGTAGGGGAGCTGTTTTTT. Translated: CASSYGGTGVGELFF.

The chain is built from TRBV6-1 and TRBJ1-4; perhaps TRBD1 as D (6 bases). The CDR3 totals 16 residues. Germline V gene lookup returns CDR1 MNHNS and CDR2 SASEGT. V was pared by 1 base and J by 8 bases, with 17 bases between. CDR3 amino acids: CASSEVDGGRQEKLFF. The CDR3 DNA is TGTGCCAGCAGTGAAGTCGACGGGGGGCGGCAGGAAAAACTGTTTTTT.

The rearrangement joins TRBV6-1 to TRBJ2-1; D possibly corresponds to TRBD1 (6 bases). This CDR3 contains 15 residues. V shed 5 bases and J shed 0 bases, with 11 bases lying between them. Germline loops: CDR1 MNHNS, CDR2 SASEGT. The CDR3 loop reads CASSPQTGSYNEQFF. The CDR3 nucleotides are TGTGCCAGCAGTCCACAGACAGGCTCCTACAATGAGCAGTTCTTC.

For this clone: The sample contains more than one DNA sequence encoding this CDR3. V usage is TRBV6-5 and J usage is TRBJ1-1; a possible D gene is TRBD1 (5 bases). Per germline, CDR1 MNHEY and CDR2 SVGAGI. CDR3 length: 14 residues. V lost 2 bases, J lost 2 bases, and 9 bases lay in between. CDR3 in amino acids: CASSYQGTNTEAFF. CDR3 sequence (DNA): TGTGCCAGCAGTTACCAGGGCACCAACACTGAAGCTTTCTTT.

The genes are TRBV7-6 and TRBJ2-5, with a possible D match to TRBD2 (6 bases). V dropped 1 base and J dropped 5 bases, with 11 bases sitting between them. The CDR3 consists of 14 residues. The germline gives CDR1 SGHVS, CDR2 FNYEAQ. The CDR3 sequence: CASSLGAGRETQYF. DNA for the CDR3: TGTGCCAGCAGCTTAGGGGCTGGGAGGGAGACCCAGTACTTC.

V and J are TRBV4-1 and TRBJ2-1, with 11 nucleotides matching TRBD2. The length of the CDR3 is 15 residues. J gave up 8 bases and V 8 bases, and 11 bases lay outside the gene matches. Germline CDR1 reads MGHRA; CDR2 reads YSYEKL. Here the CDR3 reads CASCRLAGSSDEQFF. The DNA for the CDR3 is TGCGCCAGCTGTCGACTAGCGGGGTCTAGCGATGAGCAGTTCTTC.

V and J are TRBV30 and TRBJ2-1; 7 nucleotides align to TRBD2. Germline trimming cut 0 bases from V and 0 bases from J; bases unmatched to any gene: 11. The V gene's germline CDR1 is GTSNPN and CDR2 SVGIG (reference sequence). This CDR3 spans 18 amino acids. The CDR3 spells CAWSVRLAVALSYNEQFF. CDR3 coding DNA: TGTGCCTGGAGTGTAAGGCTAGCGGTCGCTCTCTCCTACAATGAGCAGTTCTTC.

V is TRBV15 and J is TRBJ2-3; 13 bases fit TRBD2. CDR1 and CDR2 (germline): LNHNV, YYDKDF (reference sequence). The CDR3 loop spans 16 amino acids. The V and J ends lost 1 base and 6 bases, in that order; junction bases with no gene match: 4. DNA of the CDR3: TGTGCCACCAGCAGAGGGACTAGCGGGAGCTCGGATACGCAGTATTTT. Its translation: CATSRGTSGSSDTQYF. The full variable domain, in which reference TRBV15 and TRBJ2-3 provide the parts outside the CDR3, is DAMVIQNPRYQVTQFGKPVTLSCSQTLNHNVMYWYQQKSSQAPKLLFHYYDKDFNNEADTPDNFQSRRPNTSFCFLDIRSPGLGDTAMYLCATSRGTSGSSDTQYFGPGTRLTVL.

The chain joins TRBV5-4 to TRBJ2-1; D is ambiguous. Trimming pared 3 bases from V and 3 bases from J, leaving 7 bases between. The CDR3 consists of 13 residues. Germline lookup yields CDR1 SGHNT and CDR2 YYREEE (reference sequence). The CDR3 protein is CASSSDNYNEQFF. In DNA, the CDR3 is TGTGCCAGCAGCTCTGACAACTACAATGAGCAGTTCTTC.

CDR3 residues: CATLRQGIGGANVLTF. The CDR3 nucleotides read TGTGCCACCCTGCGTCAGGGTATAGGTGGGGCCAACGTCCTGACTTTC. The genes are TRBV10-3 and TRBJ2-6; a weak D match, TRBD1 (5 bases). This CDR3 is 16 amino acids long. Germline V lookup: CDR1 ENHRY, CDR2 SYGVKD. V lost 10 bases and J 3 bases, leaving 19 bases between the germline ends.

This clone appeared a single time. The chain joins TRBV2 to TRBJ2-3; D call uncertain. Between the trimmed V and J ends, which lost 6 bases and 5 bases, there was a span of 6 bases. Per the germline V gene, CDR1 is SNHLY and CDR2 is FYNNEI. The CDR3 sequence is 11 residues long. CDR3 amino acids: CASSQLDTQYF. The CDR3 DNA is TGTGCCAGCAGCCAATTAGATACGCAGTATTTT. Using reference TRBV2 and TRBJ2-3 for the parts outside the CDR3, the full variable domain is EPEVTQTPSHQVTQMGQEVILRCVPISNHLYFYWYRQILGQKVEFLVSFYNNEISEKSEIFDDQFSVERPDGSNFTLKIRSTKLEDSAMYFCASSQLDTQYFGPGTRLTVL.

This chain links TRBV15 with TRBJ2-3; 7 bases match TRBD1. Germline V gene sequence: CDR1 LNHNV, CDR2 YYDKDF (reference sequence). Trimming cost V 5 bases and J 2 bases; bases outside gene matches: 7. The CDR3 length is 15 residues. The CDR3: CATSGKGALTDTQYF. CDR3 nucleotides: TGTGCCACCAGCGGGAAGGGGGCCCTCACAGATACGCAGTATTTT.

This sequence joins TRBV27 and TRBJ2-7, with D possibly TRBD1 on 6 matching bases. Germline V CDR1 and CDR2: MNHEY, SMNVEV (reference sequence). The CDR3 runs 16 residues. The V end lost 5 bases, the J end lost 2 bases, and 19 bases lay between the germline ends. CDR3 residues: CASSPGPGQRPYEQYF. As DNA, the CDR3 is TGTGCCAGCAGTCCTGGACCGGGACAACGACCCTACGAGCAGTACTTC.

Here the CDR3 reads CASSIGGQGSEQYF. The CDR3 nucleotides are TGTGCCAGTAGTATAGGGGGACAGGGAAGCGAGCAGTACTTC. This chain joins TRBV19 and TRBJ2-7, with 9 bases identical to TRBD1. The V gene end was trimmed by 1 base and the J gene end by 6 bases; junction bases not matched to a gene: 4. Per germline, CDR1 LNHDA and CDR2 SQIVND (reference sequence). This CDR3 region has 14 residues.

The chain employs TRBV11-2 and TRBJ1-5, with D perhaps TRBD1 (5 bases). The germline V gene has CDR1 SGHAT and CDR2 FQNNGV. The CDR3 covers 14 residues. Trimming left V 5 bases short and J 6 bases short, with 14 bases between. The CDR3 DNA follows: TGTGCCAGCAGCCCACAGGAGGGAATTCAGCCCCAGCATTTT. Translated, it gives CASSPQEGIQPQHF. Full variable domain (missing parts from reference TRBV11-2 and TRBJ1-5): EAGVAQSPRYKIIEKRQSVAFWCNPISGHATLYWYQQILGQGPKLLIQFQNNGVVDDSQLPKDRFSAERLKGVDSTLKIQPAKLEDSAVYLCASSPQEGIQPQHFGDGTRLSIL.

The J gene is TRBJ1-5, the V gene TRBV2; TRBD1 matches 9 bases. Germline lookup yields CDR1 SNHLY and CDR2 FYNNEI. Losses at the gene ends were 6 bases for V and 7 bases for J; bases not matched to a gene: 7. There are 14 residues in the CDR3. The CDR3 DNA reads TGTGCCAGCAGACGGACAGGGGACGGACAGCCCCAGCATTTT. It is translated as CASRRTGDGQPQHF.

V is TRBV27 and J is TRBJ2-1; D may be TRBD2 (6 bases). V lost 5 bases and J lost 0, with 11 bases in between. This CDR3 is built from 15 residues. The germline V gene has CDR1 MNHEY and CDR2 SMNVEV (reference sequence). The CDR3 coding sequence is TGTGCCAGCAGTCACCCGACTAGCTCCTACAATGAGCAGTTCTTC. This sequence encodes CASSHPTSSYNEQFF.

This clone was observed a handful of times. CDR3 sequence reads: CATEGMGEAFF. The CDR3 nucleotides are TGTGCCACGGAGGGGATGGGTGAAGCTTTCTTT. The chain links TRBV10-3 to TRBJ1-1; a possible D gene is TRBD1 (5 bases). The CDR3 is 11 amino acids. Trimming took 10 bases from V and 7 from J, leaving 13 bases between them. Germline CDR1 and CDR2: ENHRY and SYGVKD.

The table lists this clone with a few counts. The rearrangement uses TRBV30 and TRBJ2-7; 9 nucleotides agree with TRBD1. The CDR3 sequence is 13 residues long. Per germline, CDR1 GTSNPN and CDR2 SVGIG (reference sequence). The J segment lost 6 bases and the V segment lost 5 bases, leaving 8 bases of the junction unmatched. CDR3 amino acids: CAWGDRGWVEQYF. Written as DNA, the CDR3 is TGTGCCTGGGGAGACAGGGGGTGGGTCGAGCAGTACTTC.

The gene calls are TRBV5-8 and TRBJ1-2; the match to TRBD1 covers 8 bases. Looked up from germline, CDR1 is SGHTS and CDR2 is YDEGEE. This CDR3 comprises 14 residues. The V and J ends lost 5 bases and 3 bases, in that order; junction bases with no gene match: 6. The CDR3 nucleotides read TGTGCCAGCAGTTCTCCGGGACAGGACTATGGCTACACCTTC. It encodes CASSSPGQDYGYTF.

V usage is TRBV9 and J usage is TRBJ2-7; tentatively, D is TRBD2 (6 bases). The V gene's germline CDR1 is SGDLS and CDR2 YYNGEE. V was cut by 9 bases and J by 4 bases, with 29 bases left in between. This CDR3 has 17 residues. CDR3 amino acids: CATPPVVFDTRGYEQYF. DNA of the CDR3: TGTGCCACCCCACCCGTTGTCTTTGACACCCGGGGGTACGAGCAGTACTTC.

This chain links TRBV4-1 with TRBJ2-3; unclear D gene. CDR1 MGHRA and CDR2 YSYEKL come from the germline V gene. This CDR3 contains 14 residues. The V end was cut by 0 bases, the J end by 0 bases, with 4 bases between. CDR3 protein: CASSQDPSTDTQYF. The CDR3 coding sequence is TGCGCCAGCAGCCAAGATCCAAGCACAGATACGCAGTATTTT.

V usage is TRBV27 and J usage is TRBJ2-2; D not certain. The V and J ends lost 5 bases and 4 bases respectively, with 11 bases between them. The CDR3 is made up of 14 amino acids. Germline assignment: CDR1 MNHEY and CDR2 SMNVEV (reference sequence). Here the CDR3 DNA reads TGTGCCAGCAGTAGTGAACTTACCACCGGGGAGCTGTTTTTT. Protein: CASSSELTTGELFF.

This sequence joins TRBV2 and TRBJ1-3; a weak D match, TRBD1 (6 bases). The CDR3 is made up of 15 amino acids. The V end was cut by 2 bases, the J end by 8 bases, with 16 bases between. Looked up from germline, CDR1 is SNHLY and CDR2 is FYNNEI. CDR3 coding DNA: TGTGCCAGCAGTGAAAACCTCCTAGGGGGGGACACCATATATTTT. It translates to CASSENLLGGDTIYF.

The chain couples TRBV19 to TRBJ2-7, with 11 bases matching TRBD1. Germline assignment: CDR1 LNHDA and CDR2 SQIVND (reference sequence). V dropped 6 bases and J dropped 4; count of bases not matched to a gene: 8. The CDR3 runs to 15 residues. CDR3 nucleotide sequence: TGTGCCAGTAGCAGACCGGGACAGGGGGTATACGAGCAGTACTTC. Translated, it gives CASSRPGQGVYEQYF.

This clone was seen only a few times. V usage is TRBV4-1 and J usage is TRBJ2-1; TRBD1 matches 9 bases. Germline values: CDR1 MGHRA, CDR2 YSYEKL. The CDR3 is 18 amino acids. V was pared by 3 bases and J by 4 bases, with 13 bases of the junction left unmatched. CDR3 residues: CASSQLDRGAEGYNEQFF. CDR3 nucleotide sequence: TGCGCCAGCAGCCAGTTAGACAGGGGGGCCGAGGGGTACAATGAGCAGTTCTTC.

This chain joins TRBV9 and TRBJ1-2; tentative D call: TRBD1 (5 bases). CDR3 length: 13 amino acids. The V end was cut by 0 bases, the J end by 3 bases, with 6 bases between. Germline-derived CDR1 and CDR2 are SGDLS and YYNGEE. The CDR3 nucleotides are TGTGCCAGCAGCGTAGGGGGGGACTATGGCTACACCTTC. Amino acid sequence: CASSVGGDYGYTF. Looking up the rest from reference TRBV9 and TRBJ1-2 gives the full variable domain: DSGVTQTPKHLITATGQRVTLRCSPRSGDLSVYWYQQSLDQGLQFLIQYYNGEERAKGNILERFSAQQFPDLHSELNLSSLELGDSALYFCASSVGGDYGYTFGSGTRLTVV.

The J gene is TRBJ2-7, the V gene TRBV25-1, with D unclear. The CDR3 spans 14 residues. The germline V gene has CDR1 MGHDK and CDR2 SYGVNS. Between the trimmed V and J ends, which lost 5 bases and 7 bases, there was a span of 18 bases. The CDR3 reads CASSPSGPKREQYF. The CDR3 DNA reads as TGTGCCAGCAGTCCTTCAGGCCCTAAAAGGGAGCAGTACTTC.

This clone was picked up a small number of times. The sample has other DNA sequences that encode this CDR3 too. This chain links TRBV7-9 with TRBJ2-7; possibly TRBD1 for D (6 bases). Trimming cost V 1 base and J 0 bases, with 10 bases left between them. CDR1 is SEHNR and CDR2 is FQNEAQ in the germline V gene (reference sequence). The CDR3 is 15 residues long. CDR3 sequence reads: CASSLGPGVSYEQYF. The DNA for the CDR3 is TGTGCCAGCAGCTTAGGGCCAGGGGTCTCCTACGAGCAGTACTTC.